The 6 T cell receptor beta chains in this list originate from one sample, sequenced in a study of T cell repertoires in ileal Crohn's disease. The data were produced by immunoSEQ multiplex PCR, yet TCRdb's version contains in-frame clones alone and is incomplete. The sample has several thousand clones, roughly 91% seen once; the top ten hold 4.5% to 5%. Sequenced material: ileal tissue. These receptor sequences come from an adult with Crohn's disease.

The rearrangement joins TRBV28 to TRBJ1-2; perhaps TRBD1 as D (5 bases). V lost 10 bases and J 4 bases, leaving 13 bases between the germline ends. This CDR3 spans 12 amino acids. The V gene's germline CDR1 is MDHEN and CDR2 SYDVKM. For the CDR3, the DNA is TGTGCCACCAGATTGGGGGGCTATGGCTACACCTTC. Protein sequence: CATRLGGYGYTF.

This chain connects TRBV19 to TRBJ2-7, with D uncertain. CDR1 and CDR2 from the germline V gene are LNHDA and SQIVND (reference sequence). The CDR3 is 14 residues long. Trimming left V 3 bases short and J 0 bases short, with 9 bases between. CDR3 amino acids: CASSIGGVSYEQYF. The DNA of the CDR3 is TGTGCCAGTAGTATTGGTGGGGTCTCCTACGAGCAGTACTTC.

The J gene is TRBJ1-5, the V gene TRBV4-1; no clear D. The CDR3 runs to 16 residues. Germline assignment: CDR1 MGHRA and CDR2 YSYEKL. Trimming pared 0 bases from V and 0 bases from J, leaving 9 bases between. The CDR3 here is CASSQDGPNSNQPQHF. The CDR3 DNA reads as TGCGCCAGCAGCCAAGATGGGCCAAATAGCAATCAGCCCCAGCATTTT.

The CDR3 DNA follows: TGCGCCAGCAGCTTTTTACAGGGATCAACTAATGAAAAACTGTTTTTT. Amino acids: CASSFLQGSTNEKLFF. The V call is TRBV5-1, the J call TRBJ1-4; D is possibly TRBD1 (6 bases). V dropped 2 bases and J dropped 0 bases, with 11 bases sitting between them. CDR1 and CDR2 (germline): SGHRS, YFSETQ. The CDR3 is 16 residues long.

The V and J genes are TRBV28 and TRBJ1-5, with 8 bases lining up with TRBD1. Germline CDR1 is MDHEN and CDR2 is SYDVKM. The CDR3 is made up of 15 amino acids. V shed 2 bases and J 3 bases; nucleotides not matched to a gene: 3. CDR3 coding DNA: TGTGCCAGCAGTTTAGGGACAGGAGTCAATCAGCCCCAGCATTTT. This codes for CASSLGTGVNQPQHF.

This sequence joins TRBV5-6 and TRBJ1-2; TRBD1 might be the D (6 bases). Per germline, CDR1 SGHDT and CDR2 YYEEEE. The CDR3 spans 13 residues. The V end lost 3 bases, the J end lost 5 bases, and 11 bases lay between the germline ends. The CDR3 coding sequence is TGTGCCAGCAGCTCCACCGGACAGTATGGCTACACCTTC. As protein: CASSSTGQYGYTF.